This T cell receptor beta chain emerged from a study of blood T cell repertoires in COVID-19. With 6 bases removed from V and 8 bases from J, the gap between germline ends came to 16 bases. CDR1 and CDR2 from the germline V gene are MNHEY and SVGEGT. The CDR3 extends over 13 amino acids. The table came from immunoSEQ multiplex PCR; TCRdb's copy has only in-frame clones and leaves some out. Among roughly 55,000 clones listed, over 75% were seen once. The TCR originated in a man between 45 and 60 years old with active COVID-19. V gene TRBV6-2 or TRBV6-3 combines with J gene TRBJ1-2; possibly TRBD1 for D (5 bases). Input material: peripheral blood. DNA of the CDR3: TGTGCCAGCAGCCAAGACAGCTATCGGGGCTACACCTTC. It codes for CASSQDSYRGYTF.